This T cell receptor beta chain was identified during a study of T-cell memory formation after mild COVID-19. Trimming shortened V by 7 bases and J by 0 bases, and 7 bases separated the two germline ends. Germline V CDR1 and CDR2: SGHDT, YYEEEE. This CDR3 region has 12 residues. TCRdb analysed the 5' RACE reads with MiXCR anew, one entry per CDR3 protein. The table lists 300,000 to 400,000 distinct CDR3 sequences, around 27% of them singletons. This clonotype came up a few times. The sequence was collected from an adult woman who had mild COVID-19 (a few samples of this study predate the infection). Cell type and time point are not known. The rearrangement uses TRBV5-6 and TRBJ1-1, with no clear D. Sequencing was carried out using PBMCs or a T cell subset sorted from them (not recorded which). The CDR3 DNA follows: TGTGCCAGCGGGTTTTTGAACACTGAAGCTTTCTTT. It specifies CASGFLNTEAFF.